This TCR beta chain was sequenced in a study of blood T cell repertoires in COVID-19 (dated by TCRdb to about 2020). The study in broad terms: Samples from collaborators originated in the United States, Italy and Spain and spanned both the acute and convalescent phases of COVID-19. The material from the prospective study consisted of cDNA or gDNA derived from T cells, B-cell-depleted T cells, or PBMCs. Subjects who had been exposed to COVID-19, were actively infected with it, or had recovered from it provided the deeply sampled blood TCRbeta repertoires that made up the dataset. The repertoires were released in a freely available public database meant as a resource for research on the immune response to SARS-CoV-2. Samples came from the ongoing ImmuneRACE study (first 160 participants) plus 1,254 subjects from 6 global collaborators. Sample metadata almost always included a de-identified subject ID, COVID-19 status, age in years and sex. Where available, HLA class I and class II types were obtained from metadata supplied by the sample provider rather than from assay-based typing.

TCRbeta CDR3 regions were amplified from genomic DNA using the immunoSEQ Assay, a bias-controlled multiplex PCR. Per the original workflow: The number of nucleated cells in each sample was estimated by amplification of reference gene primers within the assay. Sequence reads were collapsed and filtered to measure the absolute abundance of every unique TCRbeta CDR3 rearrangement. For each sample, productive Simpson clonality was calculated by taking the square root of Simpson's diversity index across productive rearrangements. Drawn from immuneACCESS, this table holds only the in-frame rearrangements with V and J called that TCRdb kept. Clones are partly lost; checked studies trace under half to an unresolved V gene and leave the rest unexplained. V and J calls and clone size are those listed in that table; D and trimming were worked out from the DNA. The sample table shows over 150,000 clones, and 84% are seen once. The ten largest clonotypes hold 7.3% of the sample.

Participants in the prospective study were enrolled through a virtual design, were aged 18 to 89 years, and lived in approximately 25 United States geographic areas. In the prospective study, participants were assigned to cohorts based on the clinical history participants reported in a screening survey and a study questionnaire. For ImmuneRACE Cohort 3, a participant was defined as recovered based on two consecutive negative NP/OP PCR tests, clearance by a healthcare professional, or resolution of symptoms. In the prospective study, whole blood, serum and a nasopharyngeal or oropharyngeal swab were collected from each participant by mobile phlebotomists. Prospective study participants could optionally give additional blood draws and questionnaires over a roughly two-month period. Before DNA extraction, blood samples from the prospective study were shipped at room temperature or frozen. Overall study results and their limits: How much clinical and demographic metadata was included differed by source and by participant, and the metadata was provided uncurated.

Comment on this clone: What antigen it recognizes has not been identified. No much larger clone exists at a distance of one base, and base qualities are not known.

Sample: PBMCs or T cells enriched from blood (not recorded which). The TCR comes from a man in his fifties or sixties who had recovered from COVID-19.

The nucleotides read TGTGCCAGCAGTCCTCAGGGACTAGTTTACACCGGGGAGCTGTTTTTT. Its coded protein is CASSPQGLVYTGELFF. The chain is assembled from TRBV27 and TRBJ2-2, with TRBD2 matching 8 junction bases. At the junction V is shortened by 5 bases and J by 3 bases; bases outside the gene matches: 8. There are 16 amino acids in the CDR3, from cysteine to phenylalanine inclusive. The kept DNA is CDR3 alone, 48 bases in frame from the first base. Sequences MNHEY (CDR1) and SMNVEV (CDR2) are obtained from the germline V gene (reference sequence).